Included here is one T cell receptor beta chain sequence, with context. Original handling: Reference gene primer amplification yielded estimated nucleated cell counts. Clones were read by immunoSEQ multiplex PCR, and TCRdb kept only the in-frame ones, dropping some. V, J and clone size are taken as reported in that table, and D and trimming were inferred from the DNA itself. Found here are some 460,000 clones, 80% to 90% of them singletons; the top ten hold roughly 4.3%. These data belong to a study of blood T cell repertoires in COVID-19. Overall study context: Acute-phase and convalescent COVID-19 samples originated in the United States, Italy and Spain. T cells, B-cell-depleted T cells, or PBMCs supplied cDNA or gDNA.

V was pared by 8 bases and J by 3 bases, with 8 bases of the junction left unmatched. Germline V gives CDR1 MNHEY, CDR2 SVGAGI. The CDR3 is made up of 14 amino acids. The sample was peripheral blood. The rearrangement joins TRBV6-5 to TRBJ2-7, with 9 positions matching TRBD1. The clonotype comes from a woman aged 30 to 39 with acute or convalescent COVID-19. For the CDR3, the DNA is TGTGCCAGCGAGACCGGGACAGGGCGCTACGAGCAGTACTTC. As protein: CASETGTGRYEQYF.